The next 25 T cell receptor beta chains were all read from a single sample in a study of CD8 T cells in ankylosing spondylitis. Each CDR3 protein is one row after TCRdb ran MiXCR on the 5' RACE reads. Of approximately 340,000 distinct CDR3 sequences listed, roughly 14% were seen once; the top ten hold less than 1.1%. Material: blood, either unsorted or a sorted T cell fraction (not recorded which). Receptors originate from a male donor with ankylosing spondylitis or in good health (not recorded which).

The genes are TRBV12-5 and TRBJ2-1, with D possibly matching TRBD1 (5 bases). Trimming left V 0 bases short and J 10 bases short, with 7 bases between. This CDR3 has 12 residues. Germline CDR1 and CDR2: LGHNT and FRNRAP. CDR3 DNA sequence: TGTGCTAGTGGTTTGGTACAGGAGGAGCAGTTCTTC. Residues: CASGLVQEEQFF.

CDR3 sequence: CASSPPGLAGVNEQFF. CDR3 DNA: TGTGCCAGCAGCCCGCCGGGACTAGCGGGAGTTAATGAGCAGTTCTTC. V usage is TRBV11-2 and J usage is TRBJ2-1; 14 bases align to TRBD2. The CDR3 has 16 residues. V lost 5 bases, J lost 7 bases, and 7 bases stayed unmatched. CDR1 and CDR2 (germline): SGHAT, FQNNGV.

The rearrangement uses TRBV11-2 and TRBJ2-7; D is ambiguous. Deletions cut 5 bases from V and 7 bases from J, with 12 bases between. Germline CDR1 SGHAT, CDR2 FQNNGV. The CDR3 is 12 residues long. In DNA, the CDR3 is TGTGCCAGCAGCCCTGGGCGGCCTGAGCAGTACTTC. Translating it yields CASSPGRPEQYF.

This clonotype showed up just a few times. This CDR3 is CASSQGGKGFNEQFF. CDR3 bases: TGTGCCAGCAGCCAAGGCGGGAAGGGCTTTAATGAGCAGTTCTTC. This chain connects TRBV4-2 to TRBJ2-1; D is perhaps TRBD2 (6 bases). Deletions cut 1 base from V and 7 bases from J, with 14 bases between. CDR1 LGHNA and CDR2 YNFKEQ come from the germline V gene. This CDR3 spans 15 amino acids.

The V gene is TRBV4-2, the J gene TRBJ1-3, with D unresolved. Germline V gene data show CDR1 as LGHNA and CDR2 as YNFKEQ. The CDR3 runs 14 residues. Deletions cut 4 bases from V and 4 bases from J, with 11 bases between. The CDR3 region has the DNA TGTGCCAGCAGCCCGGGCGGGGAAGGAAACACCATATATTTT. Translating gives CASSPGGEGNTIYF.

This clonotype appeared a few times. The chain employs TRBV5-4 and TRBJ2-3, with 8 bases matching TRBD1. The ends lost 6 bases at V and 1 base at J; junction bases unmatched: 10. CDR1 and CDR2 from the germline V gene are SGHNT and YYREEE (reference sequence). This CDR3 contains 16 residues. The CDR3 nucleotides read TGTGCCAGCAACCGCAAAATGACAGGGGGCACAGATACGCAGTATTTT. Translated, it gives CASNRKMTGGTDTQYF. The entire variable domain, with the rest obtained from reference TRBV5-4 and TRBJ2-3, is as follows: ETGVTQSPTHLIKTRGQQVTLRCSSQSGHNTVSWYQQALGQGPQFIFQYYREEENGRGNFPPRFSGLQFPNYSSELNVNALELDDSALYLCASNRKMTGGTDTQYFGPGTRLTVL.

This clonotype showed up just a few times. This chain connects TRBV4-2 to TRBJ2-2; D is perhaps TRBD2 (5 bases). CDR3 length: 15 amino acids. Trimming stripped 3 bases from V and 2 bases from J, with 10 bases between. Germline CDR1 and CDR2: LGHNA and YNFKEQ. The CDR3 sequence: CASSHEGFNTGELFF. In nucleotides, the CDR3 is TGTGCCAGCAGCCATGAGGGTTTCAACACCGGGGAGCTGTTTTTT.

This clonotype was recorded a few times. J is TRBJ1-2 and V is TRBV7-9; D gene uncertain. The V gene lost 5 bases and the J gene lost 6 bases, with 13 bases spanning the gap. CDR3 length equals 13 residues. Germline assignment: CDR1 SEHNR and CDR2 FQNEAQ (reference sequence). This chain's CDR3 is CASSTRRGNGYTF. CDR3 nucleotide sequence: TGTGCCAGCAGCACCCGGCGGGGTAATGGCTACACCTTC.

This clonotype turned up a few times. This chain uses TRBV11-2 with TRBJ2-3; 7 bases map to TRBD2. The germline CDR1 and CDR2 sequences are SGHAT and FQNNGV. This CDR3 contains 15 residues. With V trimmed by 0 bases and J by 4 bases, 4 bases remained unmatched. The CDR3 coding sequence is TGTGCCAGCAGCTTAGATCGGCTAGCGGCAGATACGCAGTATTTT. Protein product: CASSLDRLAADTQYF. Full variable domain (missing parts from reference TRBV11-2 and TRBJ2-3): EAGVAQSPRYKIIEKRQSVAFWCNPISGHATLYWYQQILGQGPKLLIQFQNNGVVDDSQLPKDRFSAERLKGVDSTLKIQPAKLEDSAVYLCASSLDRLAADTQYFGPGTRLTVL.

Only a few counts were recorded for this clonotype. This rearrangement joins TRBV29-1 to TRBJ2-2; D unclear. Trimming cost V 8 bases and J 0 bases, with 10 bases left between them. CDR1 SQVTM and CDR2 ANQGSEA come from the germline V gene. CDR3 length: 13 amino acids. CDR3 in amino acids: CSPPDANTGELFF. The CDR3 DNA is TGCAGCCCCCCGGACGCGAACACCGGGGAGCTGTTTTTT.

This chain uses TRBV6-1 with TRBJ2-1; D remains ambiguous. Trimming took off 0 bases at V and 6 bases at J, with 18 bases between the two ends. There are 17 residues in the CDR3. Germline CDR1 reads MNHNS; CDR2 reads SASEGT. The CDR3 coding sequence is TGTGCCAGCAGTGAAGCCCGAACCCCTCGAGGTCCCAATGAGCAGTTCTTC. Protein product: CASSEARTPRGPNEQFF.

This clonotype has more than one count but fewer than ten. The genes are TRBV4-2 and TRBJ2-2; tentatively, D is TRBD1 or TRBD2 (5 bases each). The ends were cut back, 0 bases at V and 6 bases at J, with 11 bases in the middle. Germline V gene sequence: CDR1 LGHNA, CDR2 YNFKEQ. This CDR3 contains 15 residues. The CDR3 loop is CASSQDLLGAGELFF. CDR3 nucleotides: TGTGCCAGCAGCCAAGATTTGCTGGGGGCCGGGGAGCTGTTTTTT.

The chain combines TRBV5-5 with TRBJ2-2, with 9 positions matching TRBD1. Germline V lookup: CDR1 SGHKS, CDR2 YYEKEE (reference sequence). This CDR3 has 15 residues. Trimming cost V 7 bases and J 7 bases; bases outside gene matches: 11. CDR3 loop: CASGPTGGKVGELFF. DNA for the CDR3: TGTGCCAGCGGCCCTACAGGGGGCAAGGTCGGGGAGCTGTTTTTT.

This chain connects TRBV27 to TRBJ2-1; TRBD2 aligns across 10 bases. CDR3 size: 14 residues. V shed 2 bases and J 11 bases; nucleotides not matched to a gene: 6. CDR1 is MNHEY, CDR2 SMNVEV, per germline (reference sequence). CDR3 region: CASSLGTSETQQFF. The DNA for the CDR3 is TGTGCCAGCAGTTTAGGGACTAGCGAGACTCAGCAGTTCTTC.

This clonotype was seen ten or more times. The CDR3 reads CASSSPGQGVRNTEAFF. CDR3 DNA sequence: TGTGCCAGCAGCAGTCCGGGACAGGGTGTGAGAAACACTGAAGCTTTCTTT. V and J are TRBV25-1 and TRBJ1-1; 9 nucleotides align to TRBD1. Germline values: CDR1 MGHDK, CDR2 SYGVNS. The CDR3 is 17 amino acids. V lost 6 bases, J lost 2 bases, and 13 bases stayed unmatched.

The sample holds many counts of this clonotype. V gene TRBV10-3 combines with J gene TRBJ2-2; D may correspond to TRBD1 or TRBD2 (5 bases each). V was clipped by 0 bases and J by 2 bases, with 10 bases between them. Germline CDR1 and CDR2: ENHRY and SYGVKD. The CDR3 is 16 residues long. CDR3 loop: CAISESGVSNTGELFF. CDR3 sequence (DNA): TGTGCCATCAGTGAGTCGGGGGTCTCCAACACCGGGGAGCTGTTTTTT.

CDR3 sequence (DNA): TGTGCCAGCAGCTTAGCGCCGAGAGATGAGCAGTTCTTC. Its protein is CASSLAPRDEQFF. The V gene is TRBV7-7, the J gene TRBJ2-1; D gene unclear. This CDR3 comprises 13 residues. CDR1 SSHAT and CDR2 FNYEAQ come from the germline V gene (reference sequence). V dropped 0 bases and J dropped 8 bases, with 8 bases sitting between them.

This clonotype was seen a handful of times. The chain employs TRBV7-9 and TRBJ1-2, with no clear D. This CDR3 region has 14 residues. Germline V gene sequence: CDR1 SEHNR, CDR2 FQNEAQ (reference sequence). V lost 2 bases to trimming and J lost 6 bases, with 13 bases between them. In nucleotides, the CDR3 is TGTGCCAGCAGCTTATCGGGCTCTTCCCATGGCTACACCTTC. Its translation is CASSLSGSSHGYTF.

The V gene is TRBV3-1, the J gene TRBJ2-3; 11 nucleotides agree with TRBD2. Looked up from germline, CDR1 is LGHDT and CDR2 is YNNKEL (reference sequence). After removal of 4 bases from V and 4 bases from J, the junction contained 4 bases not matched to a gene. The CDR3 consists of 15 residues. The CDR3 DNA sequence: TGTGCCAGCAGCCTGACTAGCGGGGCAGCAGATACGCAGTATTTT. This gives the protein CASSLTSGAADTQYF.

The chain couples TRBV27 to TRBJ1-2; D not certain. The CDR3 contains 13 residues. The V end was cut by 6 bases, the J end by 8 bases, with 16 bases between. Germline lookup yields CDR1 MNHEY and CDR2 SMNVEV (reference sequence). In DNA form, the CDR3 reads TGTGCCAGCAGCCTTATTCCATCCCAGGGCTACACCTTC. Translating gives CASSLIPSQGYTF.

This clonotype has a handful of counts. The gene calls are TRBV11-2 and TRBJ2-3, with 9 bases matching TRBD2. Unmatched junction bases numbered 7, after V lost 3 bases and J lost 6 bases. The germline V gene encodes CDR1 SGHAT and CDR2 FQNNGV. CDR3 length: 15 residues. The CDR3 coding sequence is TGTGCCAGCAGCTTCGCCGGCGGGGGGGTTGATACGCAGTATTTT. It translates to CASSFAGGGVDTQYF.

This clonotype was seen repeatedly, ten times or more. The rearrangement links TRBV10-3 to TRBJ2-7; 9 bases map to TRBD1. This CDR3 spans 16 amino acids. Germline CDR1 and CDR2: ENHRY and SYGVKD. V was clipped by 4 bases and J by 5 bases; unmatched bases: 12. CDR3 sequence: CAISALGGTGLNEQYF. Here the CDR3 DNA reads TGTGCCATCAGTGCATTAGGTGGGACAGGGTTGAACGAGCAGTACTTC.

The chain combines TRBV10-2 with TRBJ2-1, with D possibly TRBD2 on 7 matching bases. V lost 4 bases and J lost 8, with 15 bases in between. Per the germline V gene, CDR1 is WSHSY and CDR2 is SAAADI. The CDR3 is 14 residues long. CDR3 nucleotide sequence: TGCGCCAGCAGTGGGGAGGGGGGGCGTTATGAGCAGTTCTTC. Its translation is CASSGEGGRYEQFF.

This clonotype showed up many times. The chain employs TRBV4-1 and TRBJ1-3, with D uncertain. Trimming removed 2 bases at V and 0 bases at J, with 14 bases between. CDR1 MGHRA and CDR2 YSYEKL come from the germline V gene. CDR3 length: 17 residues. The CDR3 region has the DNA TGCGCCAGCAGCCAAAACCCCCTGGGTAGCTCTGGAAACACCATATATTTT. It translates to CASSQNPLGSSGNTIYF.

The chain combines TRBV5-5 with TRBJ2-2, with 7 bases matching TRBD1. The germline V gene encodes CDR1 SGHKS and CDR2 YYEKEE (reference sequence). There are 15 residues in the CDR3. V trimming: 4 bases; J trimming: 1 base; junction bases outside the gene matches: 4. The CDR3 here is CASSKRTGNTGELFF. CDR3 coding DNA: TGTGCCAGCAGCAAACGGACAGGGAACACCGGGGAGCTGTTTTTT.